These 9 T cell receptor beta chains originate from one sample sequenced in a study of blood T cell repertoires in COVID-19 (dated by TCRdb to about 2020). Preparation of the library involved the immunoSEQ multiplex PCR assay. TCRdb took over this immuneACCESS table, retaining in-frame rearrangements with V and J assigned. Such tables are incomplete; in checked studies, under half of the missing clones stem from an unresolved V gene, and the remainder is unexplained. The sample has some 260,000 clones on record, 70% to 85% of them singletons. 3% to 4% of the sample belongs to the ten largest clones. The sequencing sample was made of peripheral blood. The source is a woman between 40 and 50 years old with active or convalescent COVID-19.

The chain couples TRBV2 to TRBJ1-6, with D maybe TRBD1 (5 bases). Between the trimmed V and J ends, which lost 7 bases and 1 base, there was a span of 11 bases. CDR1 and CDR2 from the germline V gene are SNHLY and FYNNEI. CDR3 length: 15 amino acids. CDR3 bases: TGTGCCAGCATTGGGGGGGGGTCCTATAATTCACCCCTCCACTTT. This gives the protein CASIGGGSYNSPLHF.

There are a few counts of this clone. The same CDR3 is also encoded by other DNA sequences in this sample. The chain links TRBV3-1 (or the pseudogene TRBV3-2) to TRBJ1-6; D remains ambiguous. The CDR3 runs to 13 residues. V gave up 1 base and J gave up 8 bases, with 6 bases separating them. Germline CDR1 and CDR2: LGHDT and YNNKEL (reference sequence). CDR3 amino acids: CASSQVRDSPLHF. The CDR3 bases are TGTGCCAGCAGCCAAGTCCGGGATTCACCCCTCCACTTT.

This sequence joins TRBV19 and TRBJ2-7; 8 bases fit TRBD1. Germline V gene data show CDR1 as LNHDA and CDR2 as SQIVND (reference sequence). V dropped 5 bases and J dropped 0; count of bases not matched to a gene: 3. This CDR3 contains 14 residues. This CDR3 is CASSAGTGSYEQYF. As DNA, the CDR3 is TGTGCCAGTAGTGCGGGGACAGGCTCCTACGAGCAGTACTTC.

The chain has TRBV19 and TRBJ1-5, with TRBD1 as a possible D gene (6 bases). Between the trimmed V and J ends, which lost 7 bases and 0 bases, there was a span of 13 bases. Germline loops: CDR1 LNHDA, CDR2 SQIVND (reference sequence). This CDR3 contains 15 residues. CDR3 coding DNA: TGTGCCAGTACCCGAGGACAGCATAGCAATCAGCCCCAGCATTTT. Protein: CASTRGQHSNQPQHF.

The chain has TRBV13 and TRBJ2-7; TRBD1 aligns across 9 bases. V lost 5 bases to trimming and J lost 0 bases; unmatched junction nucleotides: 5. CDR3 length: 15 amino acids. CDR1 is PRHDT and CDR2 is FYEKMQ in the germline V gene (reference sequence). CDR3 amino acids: CASSLRQGVSYEQYF. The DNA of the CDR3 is TGTGCCAGCAGCCTGAGACAGGGGGTCTCCTACGAGCAGTACTTC. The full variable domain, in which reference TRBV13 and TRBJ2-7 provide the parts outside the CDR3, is AAGVIQSPRHLIKEKRETATLKCYPIPRHDTVYWYQQGPGQDPQFLISFYEKMQSDKGSIPDRFSAQQFSDYHSELNMSSLELGDSALYFCASSLRQGVSYEQYFGPGTRLTVT.

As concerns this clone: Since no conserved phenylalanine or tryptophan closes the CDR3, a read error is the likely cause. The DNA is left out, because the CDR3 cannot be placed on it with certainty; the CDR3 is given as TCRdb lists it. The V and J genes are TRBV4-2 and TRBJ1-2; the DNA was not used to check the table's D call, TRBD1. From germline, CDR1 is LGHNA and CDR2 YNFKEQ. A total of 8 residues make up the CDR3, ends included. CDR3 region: CASSQGGL.

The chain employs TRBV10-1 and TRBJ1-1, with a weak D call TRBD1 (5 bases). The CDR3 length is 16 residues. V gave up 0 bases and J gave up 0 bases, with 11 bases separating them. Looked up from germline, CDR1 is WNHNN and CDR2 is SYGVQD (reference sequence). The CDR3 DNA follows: TGCGCCAGCAGTGAGTCAAGGGGAAGGATGAACACTGAAGCTTTCTTT. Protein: CASSESRGRMNTEAFF.

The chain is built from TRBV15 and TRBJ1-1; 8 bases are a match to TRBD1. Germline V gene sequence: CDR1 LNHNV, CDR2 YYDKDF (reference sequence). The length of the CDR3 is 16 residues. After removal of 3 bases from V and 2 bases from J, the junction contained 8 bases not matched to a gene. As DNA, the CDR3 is TGTGCCACCAGCAGTGGACAGGGAAGGGTTAACACTGAAGCTTTCTTT. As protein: CATSSGQGRVNTEAFF.

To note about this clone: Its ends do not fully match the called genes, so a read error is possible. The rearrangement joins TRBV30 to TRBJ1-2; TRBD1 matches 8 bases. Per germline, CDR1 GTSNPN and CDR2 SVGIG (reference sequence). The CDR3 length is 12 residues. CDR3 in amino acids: CAWSAGQGGARF. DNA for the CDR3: TGTGCCTGGAGTGCTGGACAGGGTGGTGCGCGTTTC.